One and the same sample provided the 14 T cell receptor beta chains below, sequenced in a study of blood T cell repertoires in COVID-19. Clones were sequenced by immunoSEQ multiplex PCR, and TCRdb holds only the in-frame ones, with some missing. The sample has more than 250,000 clones, about 86% seen once; the top ten hold about 2.2%. Sequencing input: peripheral blood. The receptors come from a woman aged 30 to 39 who had recovered from COVID-19.

The chain combines TRBV2 with TRBJ1-2; D gene ambiguous. V was shortened by 2 bases and J by 1 base, with 8 bases between the two germline ends. Per germline, CDR1 SNHLY and CDR2 FYNNEI. The CDR3 contains 14 residues. CDR3 sequence: CASSERSGNYGYTF. Written as DNA, the CDR3 is TGTGCCAGCAGTGAAAGGTCGGGTAACTATGGCTACACCTTC.

This clone was observed once. V and J are TRBV6-2 or TRBV6-3 and TRBJ1-2; 9 bases are a match to TRBD1. The CDR3 length is 16 residues. CDR1 and CDR2 from the germline V gene are MNHEY and SVGEGT. The J segment lost 5 bases and the V segment lost 6 bases, leaving 13 bases of the junction unmatched. CDR3 nucleotides: TGTGCCAGCAGCCAAACCATAAGGGGACAGGGTTATGGCTACACCTTC. Protein product: CASSQTIRGQGYGYTF.

The chain links TRBV5-6 to TRBJ1-1, with 9 bases matching TRBD1. The CDR3 covers 14 residues. V shed 5 bases and J 4 bases; nucleotides not matched to a gene: 6. The germline V gene has CDR1 SGHDT and CDR2 YYEEEE. The CDR3 DNA follows: TGTGCCAGCAGAACCGGGACAGGGTTCACTGAAGCTTTCTTT. This translates into CASRTGTGFTEAFF.

The rearrangement uses TRBV13 and TRBJ1-1, with D maybe TRBD1 (6 bases). Germline assignment: CDR1 PRHDT and CDR2 FYEKMQ (reference sequence). The CDR3 runs 15 residues. V shed 4 bases and J shed 3 bases, with 15 bases lying between them. CDR3 residues: CASSSQMDSYTEAFF. The CDR3 DNA is TGTGCCAGCAGCTCACAGATGGACAGCTACACTGAAGCTTTCTTT.

The J gene is TRBJ2-5, the V gene TRBV11-2; 11 positions agree with TRBD2. Trimming removed 6 bases from V and 4 bases from J; junction bases left unmatched: 19. This CDR3 comprises 19 residues. Per germline, CDR1 SGHAT and CDR2 FQNNGV. The CDR3 loop is CASSLVGIAGGPIRETQYF. CDR3 sequence (DNA): TGTGCCAGCAGTCTCGTTGGGATAGCGGGAGGGCCGATTAGAGAGACCCAGTACTTC.

V usage is TRBV18 and J usage is TRBJ2-3; TRBD2 agrees at 11 bases. Germline V gene lookup returns CDR1 KGHSH and CDR2 LQKENI. The junction had 4 bases not matched to a gene; V was cut back by 6 bases and J by 2 bases. The CDR3 totals 15 residues. The chain's CDR3 is CASSSTSGVTDTQYF. In DNA, the CDR3 is TGTGCCAGCTCTTCGACTAGCGGGGTCACAGATACGCAGTATTTT.

The table lists this clone with a count of one. The chain carries TRBV5-1 and TRBJ2-6, with 9 bases aligning to TRBD1. There are 19 residues in the CDR3. Per germline, CDR1 SGHRS and CDR2 YFSETQ. Trimming removed 2 bases from V and 4 bases from J; junction bases left unmatched: 13. This CDR3 reads CASSLFVRTGAQGANVLTF. The CDR3 DNA sequence: TGCGCCAGCAGCTTATTTGTCCGGACAGGGGCGCAAGGGGCCAACGTCCTGACTTTC.

Here the CDR3 DNA reads TGTGCCAGCTCACCGGACAGGCGTAGCTACGAGCAGTACTTC. Translated: CASSPDRRSYEQYF. J is TRBJ2-7 and V is TRBV18, with 7 bases fitting TRBD1. CDR3 length: 14 residues. Germline V gene sequence: CDR1 KGHSH, CDR2 LQKENI. J lost 3 bases, V lost 3 bases, and 5 bases had no gene match.

V and J are TRBV5-4 and TRBJ1-2; D may be TRBD1 (5 bases). CDR1 and CDR2 (germline): SGHNT, YYREEE (reference sequence). V lost 3 bases and J 6 bases, leaving 9 bases between the germline ends. The CDR3 spans 12 residues. The CDR3 coding sequence is TGTGCCAGCAGCTGGGACTTGGATGGCTACACCTTC. This gives the protein CASSWDLDGYTF.

This clone was detected a few times. This chain links TRBV10-3 with TRBJ2-7; D is ambiguous. V was cut by 3 bases and J by 5 bases, with 14 bases left in between. The CDR3 has 14 residues. Germline assignment: CDR1 ENHRY and CDR2 SYGVKD. The CDR3 sequence: CAISEGIAPHEQYF. DNA for the CDR3: TGTGCCATCAGTGAAGGAATAGCTCCCCACGAGCAGTACTTC.

The chain has TRBV9 and TRBJ2-2; TRBD1 aligns across 7 bases. CDR1 is SGDLS and CDR2 is YYNGEE in the germline V gene. The CDR3 totals 17 residues. V shed 3 bases and J 6 bases; nucleotides not matched to a gene: 14. CDR3 coding DNA: TGTGCCAGCAGCGCCCATCTATTAAGAGGGGGCGCCGGGGAGCTGTTTTTT. It is translated as CASSAHLLRGGAGELFF.

The table lists this clone with a count of one. The chain carries TRBV2 and TRBJ2-1; D gene ambiguous. Germline CDR1 is SNHLY and CDR2 is FYNNEI. CDR3 length: 13 amino acids. V lost 7 bases and J 9 bases, leaving 16 bases between the germline ends. CDR3 sequence: CASTATLGFEQFF. The CDR3 bases are TGTGCCAGCACGGCAACTTTGGGCTTTGAGCAGTTCTTC.

The chain has TRBV4-3 and TRBJ2-7; maybe TRBD2 (6 bases). This CDR3 region has 14 residues. The germline V and J ends were trimmed by 1 base and 4 bases, with 11 bases remaining between them. Germline CDR1 reads LGHNA; CDR2 reads YSLEER. This CDR3 reads CASSQGFGGYEQYF. The CDR3 DNA follows: TGCGCCAGCAGCCAAGGTTTTGGGGGGTACGAGCAGTACTTC.

This chain joins TRBV18 and TRBJ1-2; D might be TRBD1 (5 bases). The CDR3 sequence is 15 residues long. The V gene's germline CDR1 is KGHSH and CDR2 LQKENI. Trimming shortened V by 2 bases and J by 5 bases, and 15 bases separated the two germline ends. The CDR3 coding sequence is TGTGCCAGCTCACCAACGGACGGGGAGGGGTATGGCTACACCTTC. Its protein product is CASSPTDGEGYGYTF.